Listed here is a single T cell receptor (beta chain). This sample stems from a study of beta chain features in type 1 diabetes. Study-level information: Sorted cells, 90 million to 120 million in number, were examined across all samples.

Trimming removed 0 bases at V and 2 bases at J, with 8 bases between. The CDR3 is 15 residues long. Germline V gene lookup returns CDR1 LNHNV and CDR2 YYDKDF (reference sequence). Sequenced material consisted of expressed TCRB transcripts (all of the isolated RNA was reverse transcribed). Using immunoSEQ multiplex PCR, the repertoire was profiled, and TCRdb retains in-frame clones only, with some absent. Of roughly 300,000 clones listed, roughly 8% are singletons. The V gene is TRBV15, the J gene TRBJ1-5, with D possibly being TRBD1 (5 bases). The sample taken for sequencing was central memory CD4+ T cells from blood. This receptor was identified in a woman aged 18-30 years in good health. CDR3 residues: CATSRDLQGNQPQHF. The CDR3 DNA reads TGTGCCACCAGCAGAGATCTACAGGGCAATCAGCCCCAGCATTTT. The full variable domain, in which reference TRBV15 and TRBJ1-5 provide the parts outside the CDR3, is DAMVIQNPRYQVTQFGKPVTLSCSQTLNHNVMYWYQQKSSQAPKLLFHYYDKDFNNEADTPDNFQSRRPNTSFCFLDIRSPGLGDTAMYLCATSRDLQGNQPQHFGDGTRLSIL.